The 10 T cell receptor beta chains below all came from one sample that was sequenced in a study of blood T cell repertoires in COVID-19. TCRdb's copy holds only in-frame clones and misses some; the assay was immunoSEQ multiplex PCR. In the table there are about 160,000 clones, 80% to 90% of which are singletons. Sequencing was carried out using peripheral blood. The receptors derive from a man between 65 and 79 years old with acute or convalescent COVID-19.

This clone was detected once. This chain uses TRBV6-2 or TRBV6-3 with TRBJ2-7, with TRBD1 as a possible D gene (6 bases). V lost 2 bases to trimming and J lost 2 bases, with 16 bases between them. This CDR3 spans 16 amino acids. Germline CDR1 reads MNHEY; CDR2 reads SVGEGT. The CDR3 sequence: CASSYGPRTETYEQYF. CDR3 in DNA: TGTGCCAGCAGTTACGGGCCGAGGACAGAGACCTACGAGCAGTACTTC.

This sequence joins TRBV7-8 and TRBJ2-7; 8 nucleotides match TRBD2. Germline V gene data show CDR1 as SGHVS and CDR2 as FQNEAQ. The CDR3 is 14 amino acids. J lost 2 bases, V lost 8 bases, and 8 bases had no gene match. DNA for the CDR3: TGTGCCAGCGCCGCGGGAGGATTCACCTACGAGCAGTACTTC. As protein: CASAAGGFTYEQYF.

Turning to this clone: Its ends do not fully match the called genes, so a read error is possible. This chain joins TRBV2 and TRBJ1-5; 8 positions match TRBD1. Germline V gives CDR1 SNHLY, CDR2 FYNNEI. The CDR3 runs 15 residues. The CDR3 DNA reads as TGTGCCGGCAGAACTCTGGGACAGGGCAATCAGCCCCAGCATTTT. Protein: CAGRTLGQGNQPQHF.

The chain recombines TRBV13 with TRBJ2-7, with D perhaps matching TRBD1 (6 bases). From germline, CDR1 is PRHDT and CDR2 FYEKMQ (reference sequence). Deletions cut 2 bases from V and 3 bases from J, with 8 bases between. This CDR3 spans 13 amino acids. The CDR3 nucleotides read TGTGCCAGCAGCTTAAGGGGGATCTACGAGCAGTACTTC. This encodes CASSLRGIYEQYF.

The chain recombines TRBV19 with TRBJ1-2, with 9 positions matching TRBD1. J lost 4 bases, V lost 6 bases, and 9 bases had no gene match. CDR1 and CDR2 from the germline V gene are LNHDA and SQIVND (reference sequence). The CDR3 length is 15 residues. CDR3 sequence (DNA): TGTGCCAGTAGACCGTTACAGGGGGCTGCCTATGGCTACACCTTC. Its protein product is CASRPLQGAAYGYTF.

V is TRBV19 and J is TRBJ2-7, with TRBD1 matching over 7 bases. J gave up 4 bases and V 5 bases, and 17 bases lay outside the gene matches. CDR1 is LNHDA and CDR2 is SQIVND in the germline V gene (reference sequence). The CDR3 runs 17 residues. The CDR3 nucleotides read TGTGCCAGTAGTCCCGGACTTCCGGACAGGAGGAGTTACGAGCAGTACTTC. Encoded protein: CASSPGLPDRRSYEQYF.

V and J are TRBV28 and TRBJ1-1; a possible D gene is TRBD1 (6 bases). Trimming cost V 6 bases and J 10 bases, with 21 bases left between them. The CDR3 is made up of 14 amino acids. Germline-derived CDR1 and CDR2 are MDHEN and SYDVKM. The CDR3 sequence is CASSLVGRGSGAFF. CDR3 sequence (DNA): TGTGCCAGCAGCCTGGTCGGCAGGGGTAGTGGAGCTTTCTTT. Full variable domain (rest looked up from reference TRBV28 and TRBJ1-1): DVKVTQSSRYLVKRTGEKVFLECVQDMDHENMFWYRQDPGLGLRLIYFSYDVKMKEKGDIPEGYSVSREKKERFSLILESASTNQTSMYLCASSLVGRGSGAFFGQGTRLTVV.

The V gene is TRBV28, the J gene TRBJ1-2; 9 bases agree with TRBD1. The V segment lost 4 bases and the J segment 4 bases; nucleotides outside the gene matches: 7. Per the germline V gene, CDR1 is MDHEN and CDR2 is SYDVKM. This CDR3 is built from 15 residues. The CDR3 DNA reads TGTGCCAGCAGTTCAGGACAGGGGTTCGGCTATGGCTACACCTTC. Protein product: CASSSGQGFGYGYTF.

The chain carries TRBV7-2 and TRBJ1-5; D is possibly TRBD1 (6 bases). This CDR3 has 15 amino acids. From germline, CDR1 is SGHTA and CDR2 FQGNSA. With 1 base removed from V and 1 base from J, the gap between germline ends came to 8 bases. The CDR3 loop is CASSLVGGSNQPQHF. The CDR3 coding sequence is TGTGCCAGCAGCTTAGTAGGGGGAAGCAATCAGCCCCAGCATTTT.

The chain links TRBV9 to TRBJ2-3, with 9 bases matching TRBD2. V shed 0 bases and J 3 bases; nucleotides not matched to a gene: 14. The CDR3 is 19 residues long. From germline, CDR1 is SGDLS and CDR2 YYNGEE. As DNA, the CDR3 is TGTGCCAGCAGCGTAGACCCTTCTAGCGGGAAGTGGGAAACAGATACGCAGTATTTT. Its protein product is CASSVDPSSGKWETDTQYF. Full variable domain (outside the CDR3, taken from reference TRBV9 and TRBJ2-3): DSGVTQTPKHLITATGQRVTLRCSPRSGDLSVYWYQQSLDQGLQFLIQYYNGEERAKGNILERFSAQQFPDLHSELNLSSLELGDSALYFCASSVDPSSGKWETDTQYFGPGTRLTVL.